This entry concerns a single T cell receptor (beta chain). Authors' methods: Counts of nucleated cells, estimated from reference gene primer amplification, were obtained. The assay was immunoSEQ multiplex PCR, and TCRdb's table has in-frame clones only and misses some. That table is the source of V, J and clone size, and D and trimming were worked out from the DNA. Counted here are 200,000 or so clones, around 90% occurring once; the ten biggest clones make up 3% to 4%. These data belong to a study of blood T cell repertoires in COVID-19. Recruitment covered over 20 US areas and drew participants whose ages spanned about 18 to 95 years. The CDR3 contains 15 residues. Per the germline V gene, CDR1 is SGHNT and CDR2 is YENEEA. V dropped 3 bases and J dropped 5 bases, with 14 bases sitting between them.

This chain connects TRBV11-3 to TRBJ2-1; D is perhaps TRBD2 (5 bases). The origin of this receptor is a woman in her thirties who had been exposed to COVID-19. The sample consisted of PBMCs or T cells enriched from blood (not recorded which). DNA for the CDR3: TGTGCCAGCAGCTTTCGAGGAGCCGGGGACAATGAGCAGTTCTTC. Its protein is CASSFRGAGDNEQFF.